This T cell receptor (beta chain) derives from a study of shared clonotypes between healthy human individuals. Study-level points and caveats: The study found roughly 5% of naive CD4 clonotypes shared across four donors.

V was pared by 6 bases and J by 1 base, with 12 bases between. CDR3 length: 14 amino acids. The germline V gene has CDR1 KGHSH and CDR2 LQKENI. Partitioning of CD4+ cells yielded a CD45RA+ naive subset and a CD45RA-negative memory subset. TCRdb's copy holds only in-frame clones and misses some; the assay was immunoSEQ multiplex PCR. Of fewer than 1.6 million clones listed, just under 99% are singletons. Worth noting for this clone: What it binds is unknown.

Sequencing was done on a sample of naive CD4+ T cells sorted from blood. Specified subset: CD45RA+ positively selected. The sequence derives from a young man in good health. The chain recombines TRBV18 with TRBJ1-1; D might be TRBD1 (5 bases). In nucleotides, the CDR3 is TGTGCCAGCTCGGCGGGACGAAGGAACACTGAAGCTTTCTTT. Residues: CASSAGRRNTEAFF.